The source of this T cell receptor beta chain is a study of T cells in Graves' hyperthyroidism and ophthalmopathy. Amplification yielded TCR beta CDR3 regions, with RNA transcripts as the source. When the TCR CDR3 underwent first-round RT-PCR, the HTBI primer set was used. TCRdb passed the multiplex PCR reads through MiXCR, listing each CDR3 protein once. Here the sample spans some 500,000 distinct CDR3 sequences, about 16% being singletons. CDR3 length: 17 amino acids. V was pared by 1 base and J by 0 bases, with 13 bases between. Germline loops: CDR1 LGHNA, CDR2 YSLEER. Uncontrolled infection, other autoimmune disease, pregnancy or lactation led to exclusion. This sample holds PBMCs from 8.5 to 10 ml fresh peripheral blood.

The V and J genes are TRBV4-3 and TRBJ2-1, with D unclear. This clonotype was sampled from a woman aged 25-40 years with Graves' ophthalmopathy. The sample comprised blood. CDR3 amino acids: CASSQGYSPSSYNEQFF. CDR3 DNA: TGCGCCAGCAGCCAAGGGTACTCTCCGAGCTCCTACAATGAGCAGTTCTTC.